These 25 T cell receptor beta chains were all obtained from the same sample, sequenced in a study. TCRdb re-derived calls from the 5' RACE reads in MiXCR, one entry per CDR3 protein. The table records more than 4,500 distinct CDR3 sequences, roughly three fifths of them present only once. The specimen sequenced was naive CD4+ T cells sorted from blood. Subset noted: naive CD4+ T cells, CD4+CD45RA+CD25-. All receptors derive from a female donor with breast cancer.

The V call is TRBV12-3 or TRBV12-4, the J call TRBJ2-6, with 9 bases that match TRBD1. The CDR3 extends over 17 amino acids. V shed 7 bases and J 2 bases; nucleotides not matched to a gene: 9. CDR3 sequence: CASTEGQGVAGANVLTF. The CDR3 DNA follows: TGTGCCAGCACCGAGGGACAGGGTGTGGCTGGGGCCAACGTCCTGACTTTC.

This clonotype was detected a few times. This chain links TRBV5-1 with TRBJ1-5; D remains ambiguous. Germline values: CDR1 SGHRS, CDR2 YFSETQ. Trimming removed 4 bases from V and 11 bases from J, with 16 bases in between. The CDR3 extends over 13 amino acids. CDR3 loop: CASSPSGQSAQHF. DNA of the CDR3: TGCGCCAGCAGCCCGAGTGGGCAATCAGCCCAGCATTTT.

The gene calls are TRBV20-1 and TRBJ2-2, with D perhaps TRBD1 (6 bases). V lost 3 bases to trimming and J lost 6 bases, with 8 bases between them. The CDR3 loop spans 12 amino acids. Germline-derived CDR1 and CDR2 are DFQATT and SNEGSKA (reference sequence). CDR3: CSARGAAGELFF. In DNA, the CDR3 is TGCAGTGCTAGGGGGGCGGCCGGGGAGCTGTTTTTT.

This rearrangement joins TRBV6-2 or TRBV6-3 to TRBJ2-7; TRBD1 aligns across 7 bases. There are 13 residues in the CDR3. With 7 bases clipped from V and 3 bases from J, the junction kept 6 bases outside the gene matches. Germline V lookup: CDR1 MNHEY, CDR2 SVGEGT. This CDR3 is CASNVQGRYEQYF. In DNA, the CDR3 is TGTGCCAGCAACGTACAGGGGCGCTACGAGCAGTACTTC.

The CDR3 reads CSARNSREDTDTQYF. The CDR3 DNA follows: TGCAGTGCTAGGAACTCTAGGGAAGACACAGATACGCAGTATTTT. The chain combines TRBV20-1 with TRBJ2-3, with D unclear. The CDR3 has 15 amino acids. Germline CDR1 is DFQATT and CDR2 is SNEGSKA (reference sequence). Between the trimmed V and J ends, which lost 3 bases and 2 bases, there was a span of 15 bases.

The rearrangement joins TRBV10-3 to TRBJ2-5; D not certain. Trimming left V 8 bases short and J 0 bases short, with 13 bases between. CDR3 length equals 14 residues. The germline CDR1 and CDR2 sequences are ENHRY and SYGVKD. CDR3 sequence (DNA): TGTGCCATCCGGAAGGGCGGAAACCAAGAGACCCAGTACTTC. It codes for CAIRKGGNQETQYF.

The genes are TRBV20-1 and TRBJ1-5; D may be TRBD1 (6 bases). The CDR3 consists of 13 residues. Germline CDR1 and CDR2: DFQATT and SNEGSKA (reference sequence). Trimming removed 6 bases from V and 7 bases from J, with 16 bases in between. CDR3: CSAPQGPRQPQHF. The CDR3 region has the DNA TGCAGTGCCCCCCAGGGGCCGAGGCAGCCCCAGCATTTT.

The chain uses TRBV10-3 and TRBJ2-6; D remains unclear. Germline CDR1 ENHRY, CDR2 SYGVKD. Deletions cut 3 bases from V and 1 base from J, with 4 bases between. There are 14 residues in the CDR3. CDR3: CAISEVSGANVLTF. DNA for the CDR3: TGTGCCATCAGTGAAGTATCTGGGGCCAACGTCCTGACTTTC.

The CDR3 coding sequence is TGTGCCACCAGCAGGGATTCCGGGACAGAAGGCACTGAAGCTTTCTTT. Its translation: CATSRDSGTEGTEAFF. V usage is TRBV15 and J usage is TRBJ1-1, with 7 bases that match TRBD1. The J segment lost 4 bases and the V segment lost 3 bases, leaving 11 bases of the junction unmatched. Germline lookup yields CDR1 LNHNV and CDR2 YYDKDF (reference sequence). CDR3 length: 16 amino acids.

The chain uses TRBV30 and TRBJ1-5; no clear D. Trimming shortened V by 0 bases and J by 11 bases, and 14 bases separated the two germline ends. CDR3 length: 13 residues. Germline V gene sequence: CDR1 GTSNPN, CDR2 SVGIG (reference sequence). This CDR3 is CAWSVRGVGAQHF. As DNA, the CDR3 is TGTGCCTGGAGTGTACGGGGAGTCGGGGCCCAGCATTTT.

J is TRBJ2-2 and V is TRBV28; tentatively, D is TRBD2 (6 bases). The germline CDR1 and CDR2 sequences are MDHEN and SYDVKM. With 6 bases removed from V and 1 base from J, the gap between germline ends came to 21 bases. This CDR3 spans 18 amino acids. The CDR3 protein is CASSLPGSQIQNTGELFF. DNA for the CDR3: TGTGCCAGCAGCCTACCCGGGAGCCAAATCCAGAACACCGGGGAGCTGTTTTTT.

This clonotype was observed a handful of times. This chain connects TRBV20-1 to TRBJ2-3, with D possibly matching TRBD1 (5 bases). The CDR3 has 16 residues. Germline V gives CDR1 DFQATT, CDR2 SNEGSKA (reference sequence). The V and J ends lost 0 bases and 2 bases respectively, with 15 bases between them. The CDR3 region has the DNA TGCAGTGCTAGAGATAACCAGGGTGGAGACACAGATACGCAGTATTTT. Translation: CSARDNQGGDTDTQYF.

The chain couples TRBV18 to TRBJ1-2; the D gene is possibly TRBD1 (5 bases). CDR3 size: 13 residues. V was shortened by 1 base and J by 8 bases, with 11 bases between the two germline ends. Germline CDR1 reads KGHSH; CDR2 reads LQKENI. The CDR3 coding sequence is TGTGCCAGCTCACCACAAGGGGTAGGAGGCTACACCTTC. Encoded protein: CASSPQGVGGYTF.

The chain links TRBV5-1 to TRBJ2-5, with D perhaps TRBD1 (5 bases). Germline-derived CDR1 and CDR2 are SGHRS and YFSETQ. The CDR3 contains 15 residues. V gave up 0 bases and J gave up 3 bases, with 12 bases separating them. CDR3 nucleotides: TGCGCCAGCAGCTTGGCCCCCAGGGTAGAAGAGACCCAGTACTTC. This codes for CASSLAPRVEETQYF.

The rearrangement links TRBV20-1 to TRBJ2-7, with D possibly called TRBD1 or TRBD2 (5 bases each). Deletions cut 4 bases from V and 8 bases from J, with 21 bases between. The germline CDR1 and CDR2 sequences are DFQATT and SNEGSKA (reference sequence). The CDR3 runs 14 residues. The CDR3 is CSAMDPGTSYKQYV. CDR3 DNA sequence: TGCAGTGCTATGGACCCGGGGACCTCGTACAAGCAGTACGTC.

The chain couples TRBV6-1 to TRBJ2-1, with a weak D call TRBD1 (6 bases). The DNA end lines up better with TRBJ1-1; the J call may be wrong. Germline V lookup: CDR1 MNHNS, CDR2 SASEGT. There are 14 residues in the CDR3. The CDR3 region has the DNA TGTGCCAGCAGTTACTCTAGGGGGGGCACTGAAGCTTTCTTT. Its protein product is CASSYSRGGTEAFF.

This clonotype was recorded a few times. J is TRBJ2-7 and V is TRBV7-8; 10 bases map to TRBD2. V dropped 5 bases and J dropped 7; count of bases not matched to a gene: 5. The germline CDR1 and CDR2 sequences are SGHVS and FQNEAQ. The CDR3 has 13 residues. The CDR3 loop reads CASSTRTSGEQYV. For the CDR3, the DNA is TGTGCCAGCAGCACGAGGACTAGCGGAGAGCAGTACGTC.

The chain combines TRBV12-5 with TRBJ1-3; D gene ambiguous. Trimming cost V 2 bases and J 4 bases, with 21 bases left between them. CDR3 length: 18 residues. The germline V gene has CDR1 LGHNT and CDR2 FRNRAP. The CDR3 nucleotides read TGTGCTAGTGGTTTGTTAGGGTATCGGGCAATCGGAGGAAACACCATATATTTT. Its protein is CASGLLGYRAIGGNTIYF.

This clonotype was seen a few times. V and J are TRBV7-2 and TRBJ2-5, with 8 bases aligning to TRBD2. This CDR3 contains 13 residues. The J segment lost 6 bases and the V segment lost 5 bases, leaving 5 bases of the junction unmatched. Per germline, CDR1 SGHTA and CDR2 FQGNSA. The CDR3 region is CASSDTSGQTQYF. The CDR3 DNA is TGTGCCAGCAGCGACACTAGCGGTCAGACCCAGTACTTC.

J is TRBJ2-1 and V is TRBV7-2; D ambiguous. V gave up 1 base and J gave up 5 bases, with 12 bases separating them. The CDR3 length is 15 residues. Germline V lookup: CDR1 SGHTA, CDR2 FQGNSA. Here the CDR3 DNA reads TGTGCCAGCAGCTTAGGTTCCCAGCCTCACAATGAGCAGTTCTTC. Protein product: CASSLGSQPHNEQFF.

For this clonotype: Just one base apart from a much larger clone, this may be a read error. J is TRBJ2-2 and V is TRBV24-1; a possible D gene is TRBD2 (6 bases). CDR3 length: 16 residues. CDR1 and CDR2 from the germline V gene are KGHDR and SFDVKD. This CDR3 reads CATSDFRRAGTGEQFF. Written as DNA, the CDR3 is TGTGCCACCAGTGATTTTCGGAGGGCGGGTACCGGGGAGCAGTTTTTT.

In its sample, this clonotype was seen a few times. The chain joins TRBV7-7 to TRBJ2-1; D remains ambiguous. The CDR3 spans 13 residues. Trimming left V 1 base short and J 8 bases short, with 9 bases between. Per the germline V gene, CDR1 is SSHAT and CDR2 is FNYEAQ (reference sequence). CDR3 sequence (DNA): TGTGCCAGCAGCTTAGGGCTAAACGATGAGCAGTTCTTC. Its protein is CASSLGLNDEQFF.

This clonotype was counted once. The chain combines TRBV20-1 with TRBJ1-6; D uncertain. The CDR3 has 11 amino acids. The germline gives CDR1 DFQATT, CDR2 SNEGSKA (reference sequence). Between the trimmed V and J ends, which lost 3 bases and 5 bases, there was a span of 2 bases. Written as DNA, the CDR3 is TGCAGTGCTAGCCATAATTCACCCCTCCACTTT. Translated, it gives CSASHNSPLHF.

The gene calls are TRBV7-6 and TRBJ2-7; the match to TRBD2 covers 7 bases. CDR1 is SGHVS and CDR2 is FNYEAQ in the germline V gene. Trimming removed 6 bases from V and 6 bases from J; junction bases left unmatched: 8. The CDR3 is 13 amino acids. CDR3 sequence (DNA): TGTGCCAGCAGTTCCCAGACTAGCTTCGAGCAGTACTTC. This encodes CASSSQTSFEQYF. Using reference TRBV7-6 and TRBJ2-7 for the parts outside the CDR3, the full variable domain is GAGVSQSPRYKVTKRGQDVALRCDPISGHVSLYWYRQALGQGPEFLTYFNYEAQQDKSGLPNDRFSAERPEGSISTLTIQRTEQRDSAMYRCASSSQTSFEQYFGPGTRLTVT.

CDR3 coding DNA: TGTGCCAGCAGCTTATCTAGCGGAAGTGAGCAGTTCTTC. Protein: CASSLSSGSEQFF. The V call is TRBV5-4, the J call TRBJ2-1, with 7 bases matching TRBD2. The CDR3 has 13 amino acids. Germline-derived CDR1 and CDR2 are SGHNT and YYREEE (reference sequence). V shed 2 bases and J 9 bases; nucleotides not matched to a gene: 5.